This T cell receptor beta chain comes out of a study of control samples from healthy donors and cancer patients. CDR1 is MNHEY, CDR2 SVGAGI, per germline. V shed 4 bases and J 5 bases; nucleotides not matched to a gene: 9. This CDR3 comprises 15 residues. Assay used: immunoSEQ multiplex PCR; TCRdb lists only in-frame clones, some missing. The table has nearly 200,000 clones, over 80% seen once. The receptor was derived from a man aged 30 to 39 in good health. This chain joins TRBV6-5 and TRBJ1-2, with 8 bases matching TRBD1. The sample consisted of blood. The CDR3 DNA reads TGTGCCAGCAGTTCAACCCCCGGACAGGGATATGGCTACACCTTC. This codes for CASSSTPGQGYGYTF.